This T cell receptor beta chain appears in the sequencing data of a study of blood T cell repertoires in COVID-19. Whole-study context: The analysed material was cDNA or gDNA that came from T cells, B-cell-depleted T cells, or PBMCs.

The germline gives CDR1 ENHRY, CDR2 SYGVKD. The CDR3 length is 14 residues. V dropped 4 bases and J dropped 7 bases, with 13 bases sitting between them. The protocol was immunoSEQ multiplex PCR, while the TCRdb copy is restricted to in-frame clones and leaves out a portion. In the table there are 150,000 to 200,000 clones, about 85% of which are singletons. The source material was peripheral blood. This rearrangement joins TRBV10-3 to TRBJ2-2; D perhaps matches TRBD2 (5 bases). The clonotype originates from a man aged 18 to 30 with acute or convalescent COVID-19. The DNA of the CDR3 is TGTGCCATCAGTGCCGGGAAGGATAGCGGGGAGCTGTTTTTT. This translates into CAISAGKDSGELFF.